These 29 T cell receptor beta chains were sequenced from one sample in a study of T cell responses to AZD1222 COVID-19 vaccine. Data came from immunoSEQ multiplex PCR; TCRdb stores just in-frame clones and leaves some out. Among approximately 140,000 clones listed, approximately 93% were seen once. Here the sequenced sample was peripheral blood, taken on day 0 of MenACWY control vaccination. The receptor set was obtained from an adult in good health.

The V gene is TRBV5-1, the J gene TRBJ1-2; tentative D call: TRBD1 (6 bases). The germline V and J ends were trimmed by 0 bases and 9 bases, with 12 bases remaining between them. The CDR3 has 13 residues. The germline V gene encodes CDR1 SGHRS and CDR2 YFSETQ. DNA for the CDR3: TGCGCCAGCAGCTTGGAGGGGGAAGGTAGCTACACCTTC. It yields the protein CASSLEGEGSYTF.

The chain uses TRBV27 and TRBJ2-7; D uncertain. V gave up 3 bases and J gave up 9 bases, with 27 bases separating them. Germline CDR1 reads MNHEY; CDR2 reads SMNVEV (reference sequence). CDR3 size: 17 residues. This CDR3 is CASSFTSAPTDWSTQYF. In nucleotides, the CDR3 is TGTGCCAGCAGTTTTACTTCAGCCCCCACCGACTGGTCGACGCAGTACTTC.

The chain carries TRBV6-2 or TRBV6-3 and TRBJ1-5; D remains unclear. This CDR3 has 12 amino acids. The V and J ends lost 4 bases and 5 bases respectively, with 6 bases between them. Germline assignment: CDR1 MNHEY and CDR2 SVGEGT. CDR3 loop: CASSFVYQPQHF. In nucleotides, the CDR3 is TGTGCCAGCAGTTTCGTCTATCAGCCCCAGCATTTT.

The gene calls are TRBV5-1 and TRBJ2-7; 7 nucleotides align to TRBD1. V lost 5 bases, J lost 3 bases, and 11 bases stayed unmatched. Germline V CDR1 and CDR2: SGHRS, YFSETQ. The CDR3 totals 15 residues. CDR3 sequence reads: CASRGDRVNFYEQYF. Here the CDR3 DNA reads TGCGCCAGCAGAGGCGACAGGGTTAATTTCTACGAGCAGTACTTC.

As concerns this clone: The same CDR3 is also encoded by other DNA sequences in this sample. This rearrangement joins TRBV24-1 to TRBJ1-2; D is unclear. Germline V gene data show CDR1 as KGHDR and CDR2 as SFDVKD. This CDR3 contains 14 residues. The V and J ends lost 2 bases and 0 bases respectively, with 6 bases between them. CDR3 amino acids: CATSDSGTNYGYTF. The DNA of the CDR3 is TGTGCCACCAGTGATTCGGGAACTAACTATGGCTACACCTTC.

The V and J genes are TRBV2 and TRBJ2-2; 9 bases align to TRBD1. Germline V gene sequence: CDR1 SNHLY, CDR2 FYNNEI. V lost 6 bases to trimming and J lost 5 bases; unmatched junction nucleotides: 7. The CDR3 loop spans 15 amino acids. The CDR3 loop reads CASRLTGGLTGELFF. DNA for the CDR3: TGTGCCAGCAGGCTGACAGGGGGTCTGACCGGGGAGCTGTTTTTT.

The chain has TRBV7-2 and TRBJ1-6; D is undetermined. The CDR3 sequence is 17 residues long. V lost 0 bases and J lost 1, with 10 bases in between. Germline CDR1 is SGHTA and CDR2 is FQGNSA. CDR3: CASSLASQLSYNSPLHF. Here the CDR3 DNA reads TGTGCCAGCAGCTTAGCGTCGCAGTTATCCTATAATTCACCCCTCCACTTT.

V gene TRBV10-2 combines with J gene TRBJ1-2; no clear D gene. Between the trimmed V and J ends, which lost 8 bases and 7 bases, there was a span of 11 bases. This CDR3 comprises 11 residues. Germline V CDR1 and CDR2: WSHSY, SAAADI. CDR3: CASGTAGGYTF. CDR3 coding DNA: TGCGCCAGCGGAACGGCGGGTGGCTACACCTTC.

The chain has TRBV20-1 and TRBJ1-1, with no clear D. CDR1 and CDR2 from the germline V gene are DFQATT and SNEGSKA (reference sequence). This CDR3 region has 9 residues. The CDR3 DNA reads as TGCAGGGCGAACACTGAAGCTTTCTTT. Amino acids: CRANTEAFF.

The genes are TRBV20-1 and TRBJ2-1; D may be TRBD2 (6 bases). The V end lost 3 bases, the J end lost 5 bases, and 11 bases lay between the germline ends. The CDR3 is 13 amino acids. The V gene's germline CDR1 is DFQATT and CDR2 SNEGSKA (reference sequence). CDR3 nucleotide sequence: TGCAGTGCTAGTACCGGGACTCACAATGAGCAGTTCTTC. Amino acids: CSASTGTHNEQFF.

This clone was counted once. This rearrangement joins TRBV4-2 to TRBJ1-1, with D possibly TRBD1 on 5 matching bases. Per the germline V gene, CDR1 is LGHNA and CDR2 is YNFKEQ. The germline V and J ends were trimmed by 3 bases and 1 base, with 6 bases remaining between them. The length of the CDR3 is 13 residues. The CDR3 region has the DNA TGTGCCAGCAGCCAGGGACCGAACACTGAAGCTTTCTTT. It yields the protein CASSQGPNTEAFF.

This clone appeared once. The CDR3 DNA reads as TGCGCCAGCAGCTCCGGACTAGAAAGTTACAATGAGCAGTTCTTC. It encodes CASSSGLESYNEQFF. This sequence joins TRBV5-1 and TRBJ2-1, with TRBD2 matching over 7 bases. Losses at the gene ends were 3 bases for V and 4 bases for J; bases not matched to a gene: 7. The CDR3 totals 15 residues. Germline V gene sequence: CDR1 SGHRS, CDR2 YFSETQ.

This clone was observed at least ten times. The chain couples TRBV27 to TRBJ1-6, with D unclear. Deletions cut 1 base from V and 6 bases from J, with 4 bases between. The CDR3 consists of 13 residues. CDR1 is MNHEY and CDR2 is SMNVEV in the germline V gene (reference sequence). CDR3: CASSLYGNSPLHF. CDR3 bases: TGTGCCAGCAGTTTATACGGTAATTCACCCCTCCACTTT.

The V gene is TRBV7-2, the J gene TRBJ1-5, with D perhaps TRBD1 (5 bases). The CDR3 sequence is 17 residues long. The ends were cut back, 1 base at V and 5 bases at J, with 18 bases in the middle. CDR1 and CDR2 (germline): SGHTA, FQGNSA. The CDR3 coding sequence is TGTGCCAGCAGCTTAGGTTCCGGCACGGGGGGATATCAGCCCCAGCATTTT. Its protein is CASSLGSGTGGYQPQHF.

CDR3 nucleotide sequence: TGTGCCAGCAGCTTAGGTGTTAGAGCTGAAGCTTTCTTT. Encoded protein: CASSLGVRAEAFF. The chain employs TRBV7-2 and TRBJ1-1; D uncertain. V was trimmed by 1 base and J by 6 bases, leaving 9 bases between them. The CDR3 has 13 residues. The germline CDR1 and CDR2 sequences are SGHTA and FQGNSA.

This clone was found once. The chain employs TRBV7-2 and TRBJ1-6, with unresolved D. This CDR3 is 16 amino acids long. V lost 1 base and J lost 0, with 7 bases in between. Germline lookup yields CDR1 SGHTA and CDR2 FQGNSA. As DNA, the CDR3 is TGTGCCAGCAGCTTAGGCTTGAGCTCCTATAATTCACCCCTCCACTTT. Translated, it gives CASSLGLSSYNSPLHF.

The chain is built from TRBV9 and TRBJ1-3; 8 bases fit TRBD1. This CDR3 has 13 amino acids. CDR1 is SGDLS and CDR2 is YYNGEE in the germline V gene. V dropped 4 bases and J dropped 7; count of bases not matched to a gene: 4. CDR3 in amino acids: CASSFRQGNTIYF. The CDR3 DNA sequence: TGTGCCAGCAGCTTTCGACAGGGGAACACCATATATTTT.

This chain links TRBV4-1 with TRBJ2-7, with 10 bases lining up with TRBD2. V shed 0 bases and J 0 bases; nucleotides not matched to a gene: 8. Germline CDR1 MGHRA, CDR2 YSYEKL. This CDR3 spans 18 amino acids. The CDR3 nucleotides are TGCGCCAGCAGCCAAGATGGACTAGCGGTTTCGTCCTCCTACGAGCAGTACTTC. As protein: CASSQDGLAVSSSYEQYF.

V usage is TRBV5-1 and J usage is TRBJ2-7; possibly TRBD2 for D (5 bases). The CDR3 totals 12 residues. Trimming took 2 bases from V and 5 from J, leaving 8 bases between them. The germline V gene has CDR1 SGHRS and CDR2 YFSETQ. CDR3 nucleotides: TGCGCCAGCAGCTTTTTCGGGAACGAGCAGTACTTC. This encodes CASSFFGNEQYF.

This chain links TRBV7-2 with TRBJ2-5; 10 nucleotides match TRBD2. The germline V gene encodes CDR1 SGHTA and CDR2 FQGNSA. With 5 bases clipped from V and 5 bases from J, the junction kept 8 bases outside the gene matches. The CDR3 is made up of 15 amino acids. Here the CDR3 DNA reads TGTGCCAGCAGCCTAACAGCGGGAGGGCGGGAGACCCAGTACTTC. Protein sequence: CASSLTAGGRETQYF.

The chain has TRBV7-3 and TRBJ2-1, with 8 nucleotides matching TRBD2. V dropped 2 bases and J dropped 12; count of bases not matched to a gene: 6. CDR3 length: 13 amino acids. Germline V gene sequence: CDR1 SGHTA, CDR2 FQGTGA. The CDR3 here is CASSLGATSGQFF. The CDR3 DNA sequence: TGTGCCAGCAGCTTAGGGGCCACTAGCGGGCAGTTCTTC. The full variable domain, in which reference TRBV7-3 and TRBJ2-1 provide the parts outside the CDR3, is GAGVSQTPSNKVTEKGKYVELRCDPISGHTALYWYRQSLGQGPEFLIYFQGTGAADDSGLPNDRFFAVRPEGSVSTLKIQRTERGDSAVYLCASSLGATSGQFFGPGTRLTVL.

V and J are TRBV4-1 and TRBJ1-2; D gene ambiguous. This CDR3 spans 14 amino acids. Germline loops: CDR1 MGHRA, CDR2 YSYEKL. V lost 1 base and J 3 bases, leaving 9 bases between the germline ends. In DNA form, the CDR3 reads TGCGCCAGCAGCCAAGTTGCCCAGGACTATGGCTACACCTTC. As protein: CASSQVAQDYGYTF.

The V and J genes are TRBV11-2 and TRBJ2-2; D is ambiguous. Trimming removed 1 base at V and 2 bases at J, with 8 bases between. Per germline, CDR1 SGHAT and CDR2 FQNNGV. This CDR3 contains 15 residues. In DNA, the CDR3 is TGTGCCAGCAGCTTAGGTTTCAGTAACACCGGGGAGCTGTTTTTT. Its translation is CASSLGFSNTGELFF.

This chain joins TRBV19 and TRBJ2-5, with TRBD2 matching 12 bases. There are 16 residues in the CDR3. Trimming took 4 bases from V and 0 from J; bases not matched to a gene: 3. Per germline, CDR1 LNHDA and CDR2 SQIVND (reference sequence). The chain's CDR3 is CASSTRLAGDQETQYF. The CDR3 DNA reads as TGTGCCAGTAGTACCAGACTAGCGGGAGACCAAGAGACCCAGTACTTC. Filled out from reference TRBV19 and TRBJ2-5, the complete variable domain reads DGGITQSPKYLFRKEGQNVTLSCEQNLNHDAMYWYRQDPGQGLRLIYYSQIVNDFQKGDIAEGYSVSREKKESFPLTVTSAQKNPTAFYLCASSTRLAGDQETQYFGPGTRLLVL.

This clone has only a few counts. At one boundary the junction diverges from the germline segment, which might be a read error. V gene TRBV19 combines with J gene TRBJ2-2; perhaps TRBD1 as D (5 bases). CDR1 and CDR2 (germline): LNHDA, SQIVND (reference sequence). The CDR3 runs 14 residues. The chain's CDR3 is CASRIGVLLRELFF. The DNA for the CDR3 is TGTGCCAGTAGGATAGGGGTTCTCTTGAGGGAGCTGTTTTTT.

The sample holds a few counts of this clone. The chain has TRBV28 and TRBJ2-1; 8 nucleotides line up with TRBD2. Germline V gene lookup returns CDR1 MDHEN and CDR2 SYDVKM. Germline trimming cut 2 bases from V and 0 bases from J; bases unmatched to any gene: 3. This CDR3 is 16 amino acids long. This CDR3 is CASSLDAGGSYNEQFF. The CDR3 nucleotides are TGTGCCAGCAGTTTAGATGCGGGAGGCTCCTACAATGAGCAGTTCTTC.

V gene TRBV12-3 or TRBV12-4 combines with J gene TRBJ2-2; no definite D call. Trimming took 7 bases from V and 7 from J, leaving 7 bases between them. The CDR3 sequence is 11 residues long. CDR3 in DNA: TGTGCCAGCACCCTCAACGGGGAGCTGTTTTTT. This gives the protein CASTLNGELFF.

The CDR3 region is CASSRIDRGYYGYTF. Written as DNA, the CDR3 is TGTGCCAGCAGCCGGATTGACAGGGGGTATTATGGCTACACCTTC. The chain has TRBV11-2 and TRBJ1-2, with TRBD1 identical over 9 bases. The junction had 9 bases not matched to a gene; V was cut back by 5 bases and J by 5 bases. The CDR3 consists of 15 residues. The V gene's germline CDR1 is SGHAT and CDR2 FQNNGV.

The chain joins TRBV5-4 to TRBJ1-2, with D perhaps matching TRBD1 (5 bases). CDR1 and CDR2 (germline): SGHNT, YYREEE (reference sequence). V shed 4 bases and J shed 4 bases, with 14 bases lying between them. This CDR3 is built from 14 residues. This CDR3 reads CASSTQGLIYGYTF. The CDR3 nucleotides are TGTGCCAGCAGCACCCAGGGCCTGATCTATGGCTACACCTTC.